These T cell receptor beta chains were read from a single sample in a study of T cell responses to AZD1222 COVID-19 vaccine. Assay used: immunoSEQ multiplex PCR; TCRdb lists only in-frame clones, some missing. The sample shows roughly 96,000 clones, roughly 90% of them seen only once. The specimen was peripheral blood, collected 28 days after the second AZD1222 dose. The receptors were sampled from an adult who received the AZD1222 COVID-19 vaccine. The CDR3 runs from the conserved cysteine through the conserved F or W. The D gene is left open where the match is weak. Clone size is given for some rows only: seen once, a few or many times, or a class if the clone is expanded.

clone size	D gene	V gene	J gene	CDR3 DNA	CDR3 protein
-	-	TRBV5-1	TRBJ1-5	TGCGCCAGCAGCTTGGATAGCGGGGGCAATCAGCCCCAGCATTTT	CASSLDSGGNQPQHF
-	-	TRBV11-2	TRBJ2-1	TGTGCCAGCAGCTTCCACAGGGACGATGAGCAGTTCTTC	CASSFHRDDEQFF
-	TRBD1	TRBV7-2	TRBJ1-1	TGTGCCAGCAGCCACGGGACAGGGATACACTTCGAAGCTTTCTTT	CASSHGTGIHFEAFF
-	-	TRBV30	TRBJ2-7	TGTGCCTTAAGGCCAGGGGCTCTCGGTCGGGAGCAGTACTTC	CALRPGALGREQYF
once	-	TRBV28	TRBJ1-2	TGTGCCAGTGGGGGGGGACGATATGGCTACACCTTC	CASGGGRYGYTF
-	TRBD2	TRBV12-3/TRBV12-4	TRBJ2-7	TGTGCCAGCAGCGGGGGGGGCTACGAGCAGTACTTC	CASSGGGYEQYF
-	-	TRBV20-1	TRBJ1-2	TGCAGTGCTAGTGAAGGGAACAGGGGCTACACCTTC	CSASEGNRGYTF
-	-	TRBV5-1	TRBJ2-5	TGCGCCAGCAGCTTGGGTCTATCCGGGAAGAACCAAGAGACCCAGTACTTC	CASSLGLSGKNQETQYF
-	-	TRBV6-2/TRBV6-3	TRBJ1-2	TGTGCCAGCAGTTACTCAGGCAGTTCAACGAGGGACTATGGCTACACCTTC	CASSYSGSSTRDYGYTF
once	TRBD2	TRBV5-5	TRBJ2-3	TGTGCCAGCAGCATGGGTAGCGGGGGAGATACGCAGTATTTT	CASSMGSGGDTQYF
-	TRBD1	TRBV9	TRBJ2-7	TGTGCCAGCAGCGTAGCGACAGGGACCTTCTACGAGCAGTACTTC	CASSVATGTFYEQYF
-	-	TRBV3-1/TRBV3-2	TRBJ2-6	TGTGCCAGCAGCCAAGATCGGCGAGCCCCCCGGGGTGCCAACGTCCTGACTTTC	CASSQDRRAPRGANVLTF
-	-	TRBV3-1/TRBV3-2	TRBJ2-5	TGTGCCAGCAGCCAAGACGGGGCAGTCTTAAACCAAGAGACCCAGTACTTC	CASSQDGAVLNQETQYF
-	TRBD1	TRBV30	TRBJ1-3	TGTGCCTGGAGTGTAAGTCGGACAGGGGGAAACACCATATATTTT	CAWSVSRTGGNTIYF
-	-	TRBV19	TRBJ2-6	TGTGCCAGTACCCTCGTCAGGACCGTTTCTGGGGCCAACGTCCTGACTTTC	CASTLVRTVSGANVLTF
once	-	TRBV28	TRBJ2-3	TGTGCCAGCAGTCCCCTGACGGTTCGGAGGGCTGTAAGCACAGATACGCAGTATTTT	CASSPLTVRRAVSTDTQYF
few	-	TRBV4-3	TRBJ1-4	TGCGCCAGCAGCCAAGACAGGGGTTTTAATGAAAAACTGTTTTTT	CASSQDRGFNEKLFF
-	-	TRBV15	TRBJ1-5	TGTGCCACCAGCAGAGATTCGGCCCCCCAGCCCCAGCATTTT	CATSRDSAPQPQHF
-	-	TRBV10-3	TRBJ1-1	TGTGCCATCAGCCCGGAGTCCACCCGTAACACTGAAGCTTTCTTT	CAISPESTRNTEAFF
-	-	TRBV6-5	TRBJ1-3	TGTGCCAGCAGTCCCCTGGGGGGCACCATATATTTT	CASSPLGGTIYF
-	-	TRBV3-1/TRBV3-2	TRBJ2-7	TGTGCCAGCAGCCAAGACCGAGTACGGGAGAGGGAGCAGTACTTC	CASSQDRVREREQYF
-	TRBD1	TRBV9	TRBJ2-3	TGTGCCAGCAGCGTCGGGACAGGGTATGGCACGCAGTATTTT	CASSVGTGYGTQYF
-	TRBD1	TRBV5-4	TRBJ2-7	TGTGCCAGCAGCTTACGGACAGGGGGGAAAGAGCAGTACTTC	CASSLRTGGKEQYF